This T cell receptor beta chain was observed in a study of cytomegalovirus exposure and HLA in healthy donors (TCRdb year 2017). Concerning the study at large: According to an earlier analysis of 587 of the donors, some 180 million T cells yielded some 110 million unique TCR beta sequences and about 300 Gb of sequence data. To decide whether each TCR beta V gene segment behaved as functional or pseudogenic, an earlier analysis of over 500 of the donors relied on high-throughput TCR beta sequencing. Alongside the repertoire data, information on donor age, sex, ethnicity and CMV serostatus was compiled. The study combined high-throughput TCR immunosequencing, statistical association of individual TCRs with disease status, and machine learning to predict cytomegalovirus infection status. Both class I and class II loci were covered by HLA typing, at four-digit resolution. To study patterns of TCR occurrence, a later analysis re-analyzed previously published TCR beta repertoires from 666 donors and added high-resolution HLA genotyping. Genome-wide SNP genotypes for about 65% of the 666 donors were used in a later genetic analysis, which treated that subset as a discovery cohort. Around 300 gigabases of sequencing data and some 85 million unique TCR sequences were included in an early release covering roughly 700 HLA-typed donors. All discovery cohort repertoires had been generated on a single sequencing platform. In the later analysis, no new phenotypic data were used to find candidate immune exposures; instead, reliance was placed on TCR beta sequences and their occurrence across donors. The number of donors typed differed by locus, with 629-630 for A, B, C, DRB1 and DQB1, over 500 for DQA1, 600 to 610 for DPA1, and around 430 for DPB1. Because of strong linkage in the cohort, roughly five DR-DQ haplotypes were treated as single units for association and clustering. On average, roughly 250,000 unique TCR beta nucleotide sequences were sequenced per donor among 300 to 500 genotyped donors of the cohort, with approximately 18% of those sequences being non-productive. Using immunosequencing, the study profiled T cell repertoires from around 670 subjects and related those repertoires to cytomegalovirus serostatus. Along with the roughly 610-subject first cohort, a separate validation cohort of over a hundred different subjects was used. The study aimed to test whether signatures of past pathogen exposure could be identified by cataloging public T cell receptors. Of the 350 to 450 genotyped donors, approximately 80% were placed in the genetic ancestry cluster associated with self-reported Caucasian donors.

The cohort consisted of more than 650 healthy bone marrow donors. At the time of sampling, all cohort members were nominally healthy, though unrecorded immune exposures were likely present. The donor was CMV seronegative and was included in the group of over 300 seronegative cohort members. Every donor gave a peripheral blood sample, and the peripheral blood mononuclear cells from that sample were used for TCR beta sequencing. The Qiagen DNeasy Blood Extraction Kit was used to extract genomic DNA from the blood cell samples. The library was generated by the immunoSEQ multiplex PCR assay. For the multiplex PCR, a mixture combining 60 forward primers for TCR Vbeta segments and 13 reverse primers for TCR Jbeta segments was used. The CDR3 region of rearranged TCR beta genes was amplified from genomic DNA with a multiplex PCR assay. Amplified TCR beta libraries were sequenced as 87-base-pair reads on the Illumina HiSeq System. The authors' analysis ran thus. A later analysis tallied roughly 78 million unique TCR beta chains across the 666 repertoires, and about 12 million of those chains were shared by two or more donors. Raw reads were error-corrected and collapsed into unique sequences with a nearest-neighbor algorithm that merged closely related sequences to remove PCR and sequencing errors. CDR3 sequences were aligned to IMGT reference sequences to assign V, D and J gene segments. For a sequence to be retained, at least a six-nucleotide match to both a V gene segment and a J gene segment was required. A rearrangement was called productive if the CDR3 had no stop codons and remained in frame with V and J, and every other rearrangement was called non-productive. CDR3 was defined according to IMGT convention as the region running from the second conserved V-encoded cysteine to the conserved J-encoded phenylalanine. Sequences without an unambiguous match to a single V gene segment were excluded from the earlier analysis of 450 to 750 of the donors. In an earlier analysis of 450 to 750 of the donors, a V segment was called functional when productive rearrangements were above 56.7%, and segregating when the standard deviation between donors exceeded 5%. A statistical classification framework was built to diagnose cytomegalovirus status from the catalog of TCR beta chain sequences. In a later analysis, TCR nucleotide sequences were compared against IMGT/GENE-DB human TR gene sequences so that V and J genes could be assigned. The TCRdist pipeline was used in a later analysis to assign CDR3 sequences and most-parsimonious VDJ recombination scenarios. In a later analysis, every TCR beta chain was defined by the combination of its CDR3 amino acid sequence and its V-gene family, and reads without a unique V-gene family were dropped. To address suspected cross-contamination and a sequencing artifact, a later analysis removed around 590 highly shared, low-generation-probability nucleotide sequences. In a later analysis, a clonal expansion index was calculated for each public chain from normalized within-repertoire ranks of inferred template counts. A later analysis computed generation probabilities with a VDJ recombination model fitted to out-of-frame rearrangements, and checked the results against IGoR. In a later analysis, hypergeometric tests were used to score TCR-TCR, TCR-HLA and TCR-CMV co-occurrence, with a repertoire-size bias correction applied to TCR pairs. False discovery rates were estimated in a later analysis by permuting HLA or CMV assignments 20 times. In a later analysis, co-occurring TCRs were grouped using DBSCAN, with TCRdist sequence similarity added in when clustering inside HLA-allele-positive subsets. For co-occurrence clustering, repertoires with fewer than 30,000 or more than 120,000 public chains were excluded, along with roughly five repertoires with anomalous nucleotide sharing. Drawn from immuneACCESS, this table holds only the in-frame rearrangements with V and J called that TCRdb kept. Clones are partly lost; checked studies trace under half to an unresolved V gene and leave the rest unexplained. V and J calls and clone size are given by that table; D and trimming were obtained from the DNA. Across this sample there are 200,000 to 250,000 clones, with approximately 79% seen only once. The ten largest clones take up 1.5% to 2% of the sample.

Details on this clone: Its cognate antigen has yet to be identified. Base qualities were left out, and no much larger clone turns up one base away.

V and J lose 5 bases and 1 base, and a span of 8 bases separates them. There are 13 amino acids in the CDR3, from cysteine to phenylalanine inclusive. Of all the DNA, just the CDR3 is kept, 39 bases in frame from base 1. The germline V gene (reference sequence) yields SEHNR for CDR1 and FQNEAQ for CDR2. Here is what the overall study found, with its caveats: Because counts were too low, about 18 rarely observed V segments, including chromosome 9 orphons, were excluded from the earlier analysis of several hundred of the donors. Correlated functional status among segregating V segments might be attributable to linkage disequilibrium, but an unknown experimental factor could not be ruled out. When HLA alleles, especially DR and DQ, strongly co-occurred, attributing TCR associations to individual alleles was difficult. Across donors, most TCR sequences were observed very rarely, whereas some public TCRs were present in many individuals. An earlier analysis of several hundred of the donors showed that most TCR beta V segments appeared in productive rearrangements either about 87% or about 30% of the time, which broadly matched IMGT annotations. A further reported finding was that TCR beta sequences accurately predicted the HLA-A and HLA-B alleles for most subjects in the first cohort. A cluster of highly shared sequence variants was judged likely to be a technical artifact of the sequencing pipeline. Because some donors lacked HLA typing at each locus, the association tests relied only on the typed subset. The 87-base-pair reads could not distinguish some IMGT-functional V segments, including TRBV6-2 and TRBV6-3, so those segments were excluded. A later analysis reported that several top co-occurrence clusters appeared linked to parvovirus B19, influenza, CMV and Epstein-Barr virus. In a later analysis, HLA-associated TCR beta chains were found to be more clonally expanded and to have lower generation probabilities than equally common non-associated chains. Most CMV-associated TCR beta chains appeared to be HLA-restricted in a later analysis, and the HLA associations seemed to be driven largely by CMV exposure. Only TCR beta chains were sequenced in this cohort, and the absence of alpha or paired-chain data limited detectable features. At a false discovery rate of 0.05, a later analysis linked 16,000 or so TCR beta sequences to specific HLA alleles. Presence/absence analyses assumed roughly uniform sequencing depth across donors, an assumption that may not hold. V-gene and J-gene trimming of TCR beta chains was associated with a missense DCLRE1C variant in a later genetic analysis, and the association was replicated in an independent cohort. In vitro tests confirmed that a few of the cytomegalovirus-associated TCR beta chains recognize cytomegalovirus antigens. In the study, approximately 150 TCR beta chains were listed as associated with cytomegalovirus. Immune exposure information for the cohort was limited to CMV serostatus. The classifier was reported to diagnose cytomegalovirus status with high specificity and sensitivity in both the original and validation cohorts. In a later analysis, the rate of TCR association differed among HLA loci, with DRB1 alleles having the most associated TCRs and HLA-C alleles having the fewest. A later genetic analysis reported fewer N-insertions in productive TCRs among donors in an Asian-associated ancestry cluster than the roughly 620-donor mean. According to the authors, the approach could potentially be generalized to other disease states and immunological phenotypes.

Sequenced: PBMCs. The TCR sequence derives from a man aged 50-60 years in good health and CMV-seronegative. The chain couples TRBV7-9 to TRBJ1-1; there is no confident call for the D gene. The CDR3 in this case is CASSKQQNTEAFF. At the DNA level, the sequence is TGTGCCAGCAGCAAACAGCAGAACACTGAAGCTTTCTTT.